This record looks at one T cell receptor (beta chain) sequence and its context. The antigen is unknown. The repertoire was sequenced with immunoSEQ multiplex PCR; TCRdb's copy has only in-frame clones and lacks some. The sample shows over 70,000 clones, approximately 85% of them seen only once. Trimming took 5 bases from V and 7 from J, leaving 24 bases between them. The CDR3 is 17 residues long. Germline CDR1 reads LGHNA; CDR2 reads YNFKEQ. These data originate in a study of OX40 agonist ivuxolimab in advanced cancers. Study as a whole: Partial responses were recorded for three patients, including one with hepatocellular carcinoma and two with cutaneous melanoma. General study points: Among T cells, CD8+ cells averaged more expanded clones than CD4+ cells.

The chain employs TRBV4-2 and TRBJ2-1, with D unresolved. Sample: CD4+ or CD8+ T cells sorted from blood, taken in a trial of the OX40 agonist ivuxolimab. The sequence was collected from an adult with an advanced solid tumor such as melanoma, head and neck, liver or kidney cancer. CDR3 nucleotides: TGTGCCAGCAGCTATGAAAAGGCGAGTACTCTGATGAATGAGCAGTTCTTC. Translating gives CASSYEKASTLMNEQFF.